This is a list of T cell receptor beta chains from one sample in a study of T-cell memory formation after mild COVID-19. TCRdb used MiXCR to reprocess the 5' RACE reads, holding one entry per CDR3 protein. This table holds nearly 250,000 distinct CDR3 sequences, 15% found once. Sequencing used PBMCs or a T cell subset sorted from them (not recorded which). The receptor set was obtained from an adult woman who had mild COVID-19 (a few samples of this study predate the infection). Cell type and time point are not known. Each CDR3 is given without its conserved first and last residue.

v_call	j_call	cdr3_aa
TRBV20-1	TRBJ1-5	SATSGLGSNQPQH
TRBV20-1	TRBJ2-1	SAGRLDEQF
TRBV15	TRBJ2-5	ATSAWPGTVQETQY
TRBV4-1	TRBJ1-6	ASSHPAGERSPLH
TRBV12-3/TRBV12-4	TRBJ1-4	ASTPGYKLF
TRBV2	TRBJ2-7	ASGEGSSVPY
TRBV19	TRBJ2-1	ASRGTSGESSYNEQF
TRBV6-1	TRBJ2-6	ASSTGGYSGANVLT
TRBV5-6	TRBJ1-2	ASSLKDRALYGYT
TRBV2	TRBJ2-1	ASSRTGEEQF